A selection of T cell receptor beta chains follows, all from one sample in a study of OX40 agonist ivuxolimab in advanced cancers. Sequencing was performed with immunoSEQ multiplex PCR; in TCRdb, only in-frame clones are kept and a portion is missing. Of tens of thousands of clones listed, 84% are singletons. Source: CD4+ or CD8+ T cells sorted from blood, taken in a trial of the OX40 agonist ivuxolimab. Every receptor here comes from an adult with an advanced solid tumor such as melanoma, head and neck, liver or kidney cancer. Each CDR3 is given with its conserved first and last residue. The D gene is left open where the match is weak. The size of a clone is reported for some rows only, either as once, few or many, or as a class for expanded clones.

cdr3_nt cdr3_aa v_call d_call j_call clone_size
TGTGCCAGCAGCTTATATAGCGGGGGGACCCCCTACGAGCAGTACTTC CASSLYSGGTPYEQYF TRBV11-2 TRBD2 TRBJ2-7 .
TGTGCCAGCAGCTCCCCCCCGTACTTCAGGCAAAACGAGCAGTACTTC CASSSPPYFRQNEQYF TRBV11-3 . TRBJ2-7 .
TGCAGTGCTCGACAGGGAAACGAGCAGTACTTC CSARQGNEQYF TRBV20-1 TRBD1 TRBJ2-7 .
TGTGCCAGCAGCTTCTCCGCCGGACAGGGGAAAACTGAAGCTTTCTTT CASSFSAGQGKTEAFF TRBV7-2 TRBD1 TRBJ1-1 .
TGCGCCAGCGGAGGGACAGGGTCCTACGAGCAGTACTTC CASGGTGSYEQYF TRBV5-1 TRBD1 TRBJ2-7 .
TGTGCCAGCAGTAGAGGACAGGGCCTCTTCTCTGGAAACACCATATATTTT CASSRGQGLFSGNTIYF TRBV27 TRBD1 TRBJ1-3 .
TGTGCCAGCAGCCAACGCAGAAGCGGGGGGGCCATAGATACGCAGTATTTT CASSQRRSGGAIDTQYF TRBV11-2 TRBD2 TRBJ2-3 .
TGTGCCAGCGCCATAGGGGACAGCAATCAGCCCCAGCATTTT CASAIGDSNQPQHF TRBV2 . TRBJ1-5 .
TGTGCCAGCAGTACAGGGAGTGGATCCTACGAGCAGTACTTC CASSTGSGSYEQYF TRBV6-1 . TRBJ2-7 .
TGTGCCAGCAGTTCGACTAGCGGGGGCTATGAGACCCAGTACTTC CASSSTSGGYETQYF TRBV6-9 TRBD2 TRBJ2-5 .
TGCGCCAGCAGCCCCGGGGACCCCTACAATGAGCAGTTCTTC CASSPGDPYNEQFF TRBV5-1 . TRBJ2-1 .
TGTGCCAGCAGTGCTTCAGGGTTCCGTAGCAATCAGCCCCAGCATTTT CASSASGFRSNQPQHF TRBV2 . TRBJ1-5 .
TGCGCCAGCAGCCAAGAAGGGTATAGCAATCAGCCCCAGCATTTT CASSQEGYSNQPQHF TRBV4-3 . TRBJ1-5 .
TGTGCCAGCAGCTTACTGGCTAACTATGGCTACACCTTC CASSLLANYGYTF TRBV7-9 . TRBJ1-2 .
TGTGCCAGCAGAGAGACAGGGGGTCATAACTATGGCTACACCTTC CASRETGGHNYGYTF TRBV2 TRBD1 TRBJ1-2 few
TGCGCCAGCAGCCAATCTAGGGGGGACGAGCAGTACTTC CASSQSRGDEQYF TRBV4-1 . TRBJ2-7 once
TGCGCCAGCAGCCCGGGGACAGTTTCCTACGAGCAGTACTTC CASSPGTVSYEQYF TRBV4-1 TRBD1 TRBJ2-7 .
TGCGCCAGCAGTGGGTTCCCCTCTGACACCATATATTTT CASSGFPSDTIYF TRBV10-2 . TRBJ1-3 few
TGTGCCAGCAGGACAGGGGGCCCTACAGATACGCAGTATTTT CASRTGGPTDTQYF TRBV6-6 TRBD1 TRBJ2-3 .
TGCAGCGTTAGACAGGTATCGGCCGGGGAGCTGTTTTTT CSVRQVSAGELFF TRBV29-1 . TRBJ2-2 .
TGTGCCAGCAGTTACTCCGGACAGGGAGGTTATGGCTACACCTTC CASSYSGQGGYGYTF TRBV6-5 TRBD1 TRBJ1-2 once
TGTGCCAGCAGCCCCGGGACAGCTGGCGACGAGCAGTACTTC CASSPGTAGDEQYF TRBV7-3 TRBD1 TRBJ2-7 few
TGCAGCGTCATGACAGGGGCTAATGAAAAACTGTTTTTT CSVMTGANEKLFF TRBV29-1 TRBD1 TRBJ1-4 few
TGCGCCAGCAGTTCGGGACAGGGAGTGACAGATACGCAGTATTTT CASSSGQGVTDTQYF TRBV5-1 TRBD1 TRBJ2-3 .
TGTGCCAGCAGCTTGGTCCGGACGTATGGCTACACCTTC CASSLVRTYGYTF TRBV7-9 . TRBJ1-2 .
TGCGCCAGCAGTGAGTCGAGTTTGAGACTTGCGGAGGCCGGGGAGCTGTTTTTT CASSESSLRLAEAGELFF TRBV10-1 . TRBJ2-2 .
TGTGCCAGCAGTTACTCGATTGGGGGGGCCACCGGGGAGCTGTTTTTT CASSYSIGGATGELFF TRBV6-6 . TRBJ2-2 .
TGTGCCGCGTGGGGGTGGGGGACTGAAGCTTTCTTT CAAWGWGTEAFF TRBV6-5 . TRBJ1-1 .
TGTGCCAGCTCCCCTCTACCCTTCGACTACGAGCAGTACTTC CASSPLPFDYEQYF TRBV18 . TRBJ2-7 .
TGCGCCAGCAGCTTGGGGCAGACACAAGAGACCCAGTACTTC CASSLGQTQETQYF TRBV5-1 . TRBJ2-5 .
TGTGCCAGTAGTACCGGGACAGGGGGAAACACCATATATTTT CASSTGTGGNTIYF TRBV19 TRBD1 TRBJ1-3 .
TGTGCCAGCACTCTGGGGCTCCCGTATAATTCACCCCTCCACTTT CASTLGLPYNSPLHF TRBV27 . TRBJ1-6 .
TGTGCCAGCAGTTACTATAGTGGGACTGAAGCTTTCTTT CASSYYSGTEAFF TRBV6-6 . TRBJ1-1 .
TGCGCCAGCAGCCAAGATTCCGGGGGGGGACCCTCTAGCACAGATACGCAGTATTTT CASSQDSGGGPSSTDTQYF TRBV4-1 TRBD2 TRBJ2-3 .
TGTGCTAGCAGGAATGGGGTCGACACCGGGGAGCTGTTTTTT CASRNGVDTGELFF TRBV7-7 . TRBJ2-2 few
TGTGCCAGCAGATCATGGTCCAAAGTAGATACGCAGTATTTT CASRSWSKVDTQYF TRBV27 . TRBJ2-3 .
TGTGCCAGCAGCTCCAGCACAGATACGCAGTATTTT CASSSSTDTQYF TRBV7-8 . TRBJ2-3 .
TGCGCCAGCAGCGGCGGACAGGGAAACATTCAGTACTTC CASSGGQGNIQYF TRBV5-1 TRBD1 TRBJ2-4 .
TGTGCCAGCAGCGAGTTGTACAGGGGGCGGGCTTTCTTT CASSELYRGRAFF TRBV6-5 TRBD1 TRBJ1-1 .
TGTGCCAGCAGTTCGGGGTACAAGGGCAATCAGCCCCAGCATTTT CASSSGYKGNQPQHF TRBV28 . TRBJ1-5 .
TGTGCCAGCAGCCCCAGGGACAGGGTGAACACTGAAGCTTTCTTT CASSPRDRVNTEAFF TRBV9 TRBD1 TRBJ1-1 once
TGTGCCAGTAGTATAGACCTAGGGGGAGCAGATACGCAGTATTTT CASSIDLGGADTQYF TRBV19 . TRBJ2-3 .
TGTGCCAGCAGCCCAGGGAGGGCCTCCTACAATGAGCAGTTCTTC CASSPGRASYNEQFF TRBV7-8 TRBD2 TRBJ2-1 .
TGTGCCAGCAGCTCCGCCCCGGGGGAAGAGACCCAGTACTTC CASSSAPGEETQYF TRBV5-5 . TRBJ2-5 .
TGCGCCAGCAGCTTGGGAGTTATCCGGGGAGAGACCCAGTACTTC CASSLGVIRGETQYF TRBV5-1 . TRBJ2-5 .
TGTGCCAGTAGTAGAATAGCCCACAATGAGCAGTTCTTC CASSRIAHNEQFF TRBV19 . TRBJ2-1 .
TGTGCTAGTGGTTTCCCGGACTACTCCTACAATGAGCAGTTCTTC CASGFPDYSYNEQFF TRBV12-5 . TRBJ2-1 .
TGTGCCAGCAGACCCCTACAGGTTATCAACACCGGGGAGCTGTTTTTT CASRPLQVINTGELFF TRBV7-9 . TRBJ2-2 once